Below, 3 T cell receptor beta chains from the same sample are listed, as sequenced in a study of circulating CD8 cells and anti-PD-1 response in melanoma. TCR libraries were prepared from roughly 14 ng of total RNA with the QIAseq Immune Repertoire TCR panel. TCRdb recomputed calls from the reads with MiXCR, one row per CDR3 protein. The data hold approximately 450 distinct CDR3 sequences, with about 8% observed a single time. Live CD3+CD8+TCRalphabeta+ cells were sorted into four subsets by PD-1 and/or TIGIT. The sample in question was CD8+ T cells from PBMCs, obtained at baseline or after one month of anti-PD-1 therapy (not recorded which). The receptors derive from a human donor with melanoma.

By frequency in the sample, this clonotype is large (0.1 to 1%). The chain employs TRBV28 and TRBJ2-2; D unclear. Per the germline V gene, CDR1 is MDHEN and CDR2 is SYDVKM. The V end was cut by 6 bases, the J end by 2 bases, with 19 bases between. The length of the CDR3 is 17 residues. CDR3 region: CASRQRPTRSNTGELFF. CDR3 in DNA: TGTGCCAGCAGACAAAGACCGACAAGAAGTAACACCGGGGAGCTGTTTTTT.

This clonotype is large (0.1 to 1%). The CDR3 loop reads CSARDGGSALHF. The CDR3 DNA follows: TGCAGTGCTAGAGACGGGGGTTCGGCCCTCCACTTT. V is TRBV20-1 and J is TRBJ1-6; the D gene is possibly TRBD1 (5 bases). Germline CDR1 reads DFQATT; CDR2 reads SNEGSKA (reference sequence). This CDR3 has 12 residues. V lost 0 bases to trimming and J lost 14 bases, with 11 bases between them.

This clonotype is categorized as large. This chain's CDR3 is CATSGVAGYNEQFF. Written as DNA, the CDR3 is TGTGCCACCAGTGGAGTAGCGGGATACAATGAGCAGTTCTTC. The chain employs TRBV24-1 and TRBJ2-1; 8 nucleotides align to TRBD2. Germline values: CDR1 KGHDR, CDR2 SFDVKD. Trimming cost V 5 bases and J 4 bases; bases outside gene matches: 3. This CDR3 spans 14 amino acids.